The present T cell receptor beta chain was sequenced within a study of monozygotic twins with inflammatory bowel disease. Germline V lookup: CDR1 MDHEN, CDR2 SYDVKM. The CDR3 runs 14 residues. Input per TCR library consisted of approximately 4,000 ng of total RNA. TCRdb reanalyzed the 5' RACE reads, giving one entry per CDR3 protein sequence and no DNA. This table holds some 130,000 distinct CDR3 sequences. The TCR sequence derives from a human donor with ulcerative colitis or Crohn's disease, or a healthy co-twin of an affected twin (not recorded which). This chain links TRBV28 with TRBJ1-2. The sequencing sample was made of blood. CDR3 loop: CASSLNQANYGYTF.